This TCR beta chain was retrieved from a study of T cells in localized non-small cell lung cancer. Findings of the study overall: Only one tumor region went through sequencing, so heterogeneity may still be there. Detection in adjacent lung was observed for a median around 55 of the top 100 tumor clones. Prolonged overall survival went with higher T cell density in the blood. Tumor showed lower T cell clonality than uninvolved adjacent lung, where it was highest.

The method was immunoSEQ multiplex PCR; TCRdb's version includes in-frame clones alone and lacks a portion of them. The sample contains under 3,500 clones, approximately 31% of which appear only once. There are a few counts of this clone. Its target is not known. Deletions cut 5 bases from V and 1 base from J, with 13 bases between. CDR1 SGDLS and CDR2 YYNGEE come from the germline V gene. CDR3 length: 14 residues. The sequenced sample was lung tumor tissue, obtained before any cancer treatment. The V and J genes are TRBV9 and TRBJ2-7; D might be TRBD1 or TRBD2, each matching 5 bases. The origin of this receptor is a woman aged 35-70 years with stage I lung adenocarcinoma. The CDR3 here is CASRSGPGSYEQYF. The CDR3 coding sequence is TGTGCCAGCAGATCGGGGCCAGGATCCTACGAGCAGTACTTC.